The TCR beta chain described here comes from a study of blood T cell repertoires in COVID-19. The CDR3 loop spans 16 amino acids. V was pared by 2 bases and J by 7 bases, with 18 bases between. CDR1 MGHRA and CDR2 YSYEKL come from the germline V gene. Per the original methods: Quantification of nucleated cells was approximated via reference gene primer amplification. Here immunoSEQ multiplex PCR was the method, and the copy in TCRdb shows in-frame clones only, minus some. That table supplies the V and J calls and clone size; D and trimming were determined from the DNA. The sample includes about 68,000 clones, roughly nine tenths of them seen just once. Patients at the Seattle site were enrolled during active infection and followed longitudinally.

The sample taken for sequencing was peripheral blood. The receptor's source is a man aged 35 to 55 with COVID-19, enrolled during active disease. The gene calls are TRBV4-1 and TRBJ2-1, with D maybe TRBD2 (5 bases). The CDR3 reads CASSQTGVYSRNEQFF. The DNA of the CDR3 is TGCGCCAGCAGCCAAACCGGGGTTTACTCGAGGAATGAGCAGTTCTTC.